This T cell receptor beta chain was identified during a study of T cell responses to AZD1222 COVID-19 vaccine. Data came from immunoSEQ multiplex PCR; TCRdb stores just in-frame clones and leaves some out. The sample has around 150,000 clones, approximately 88% seen once. Looked up from germline, CDR1 is MNHNS and CDR2 is SASEGT. This CDR3 has 14 residues. V was trimmed by 2 bases and J by 5 bases, leaving 10 bases between them. This clonotype was obtained from an adult in good health. The V call is TRBV6-1, the J call TRBJ2-1; D perhaps matches TRBD1 (6 bases). The sample here was peripheral blood, taken on day 0 of AZD1222 vaccination. CDR3 protein: CASSEWWDNNEQFF. Here the CDR3 DNA reads TGTGCCAGCAGTGAATGGTGGGACAACAATGAGCAGTTCTTC.